Sequencing of this TCR beta chain was carried out in a study of blood T cell repertoires in COVID-19. Study overall: The origin of the acute and convalescent COVID-19 samples was the United States, Italy and Spain.

The repertoire was sequenced with immunoSEQ multiplex PCR; TCRdb's copy has only in-frame clones and lacks some. The repertoire holds about 86,000 clones, with roughly three quarters as singletons. Trimming pared 1 base from V and 8 bases from J, leaving 12 bases between. The germline V gene encodes CDR1 MNHNS and CDR2 SASEGT. The CDR3 spans 14 residues. The TCR originated in a man aged 70-80 years with acute or convalescent COVID-19. Sequenced sample: peripheral blood. This sequence joins TRBV6-1 and TRBJ2-1, with D possibly being TRBD2 (7 bases). CDR3 coding DNA: TGTGCCAGCAGTGAAGGGGGGGGGCCGCATGAGCAGTTCTTC. It yields the protein CASSEGGGPHEQFF.